Shown below are 23 T cell receptor beta chains from a single sample sequenced in a study of blood T cell repertoires in COVID-19. Here immunoSEQ multiplex PCR was the method, and the copy in TCRdb shows in-frame clones only, minus some. The top ten clones hold over 10% of a sample with approximately 99,000 clones, 70% to 90% of them seen once. Sample: peripheral blood. The source of these receptors is a woman aged 55-70 years in a cohort sampled during active or convalescent COVID-19.

The chain combines TRBV12-3 or TRBV12-4 with TRBJ2-2; TRBD1 matches at 8 bases. The trim removed 5 bases at V and 5 bases at J, leaving 1 base unmatched. This CDR3 has 13 amino acids. The CDR3 protein is CASSQGATGELFF. Here the CDR3 DNA reads TGTGCCAGCAGTCAGGGGGCGACCGGGGAGCTGTTTTTT.

The J gene is TRBJ2-1, the V gene TRBV24-1, with 15 positions matching TRBD2. V shed 5 bases, J shed 5 bases, and the junction held 3 bases outside the gene matches. Germline V lookup: CDR1 KGHDR, CDR2 SFDVKD. The CDR3 consists of 16 residues. The CDR3 DNA follows: TGTGCCACCAGTGGGGGACTAGCGGGGGGTAACAATGAGCAGTTCTTC. It is translated as CATSGGLAGGNNEQFF.

The V and J genes are TRBV5-4 and TRBJ2-7; TRBD2 aligns across 8 bases. V lost 3 bases and J lost 4; bases outside the gene matches: 3. CDR1 and CDR2 from the germline V gene are SGHNT and YYREEE (reference sequence). The CDR3 has 13 amino acids. The CDR3, as DNA: TGTGCCAGCAGCTCGGGGGGGTATTACGAGCAGTACTTC. It specifies CASSSGGYYEQYF.

This chain joins TRBV5-5 and TRBJ2-5; D is possibly TRBD1 (5 bases). The ends were cut back, 6 bases at V and 1 base at J, with 19 bases in the middle. The CDR3 sequence is 16 residues long. Germline assignment: CDR1 SGHKS and CDR2 YYEKEE (reference sequence). CDR3 in amino acids: CASIGDSVVSQETQYF. The CDR3 DNA is TGTGCCAGCATTGGAGACAGCGTTGTGAGCCAAGAGACCCAGTACTTC.

The genes are TRBV9 and TRBJ2-2, with D hard to call. Germline V CDR1 and CDR2: SGDLS, YYNGEE. This CDR3 has 14 residues. V was shortened by 1 base and J by 1 base, with 5 bases between the two germline ends. The CDR3 loop is CASSVTMNTGELFF. The CDR3 coding sequence is TGTGCCAGCAGCGTAACTATGAACACCGGGGAGCTGTTTTTT.

This clone showed up just once. The chain recombines TRBV19 with TRBJ1-1, with 9 bases matching TRBD1. The CDR3 consists of 13 residues. The V segment lost 4 bases and the J segment 4 bases; nucleotides outside the gene matches: 1. Germline V lookup: CDR1 LNHDA, CDR2 SQIVND (reference sequence). The CDR3 sequence is CASSTTGGTEAFF. DNA of the CDR3: TGTGCCAGTAGTACGACAGGGGGCACTGAAGCTTTCTTT.

This rearrangement joins TRBV7-3 to TRBJ1-3, with D hard to call. The CDR3 is 15 residues long. Germline lookup yields CDR1 SGHTA and CDR2 FQGTGA. The ends were cut back, 2 bases at V and 4 bases at J, with 12 bases in the middle. CDR3 DNA: TGTGCCAGCAGCTTAGGAGGTGGGAACGGAAACACCATATATTTT. This gives the protein CASSLGGGNGNTIYF.

The CDR3 loop reads CASTPRQGVGNEQFF. The CDR3 nucleotides read TGTGCCAGTACCCCTAGACAGGGGGTTGGCAATGAGCAGTTCTTC. The rearrangement links TRBV19 to TRBJ2-1, with 9 bases that match TRBD1. After removal of 7 bases from V and 6 bases from J, the junction contained 10 bases not matched to a gene. Germline CDR1 reads LNHDA; CDR2 reads SQIVND (reference sequence). The length of the CDR3 is 15 residues.

The gene calls are TRBV4-2 and TRBJ2-1; unclear D gene. The CDR3 spans 13 residues. Germline values: CDR1 LGHNA, CDR2 YNFKEQ. V lost 2 bases and J 5 bases, leaving 7 bases between the germline ends. The CDR3 reads CASSQPGNNEQFF. CDR3 bases: TGTGCCAGCAGCCAACCAGGAAACAATGAGCAGTTCTTC.

This chain uses TRBV19 with TRBJ1-1; 9 nucleotides match TRBD1. Germline CDR1 and CDR2: LNHDA and SQIVND (reference sequence). CDR3 length: 15 amino acids. V shed 3 bases, J shed 6 bases, and the junction held 8 bases outside the gene matches. The CDR3 protein is CASSISGTGKAEAFF. The CDR3 DNA is TGTGCCAGTAGTATCAGCGGGACAGGGAAGGCTGAAGCTTTCTTT.

J is TRBJ1-2 and V is TRBV3-1 (or the pseudogene TRBV3-2), with D perhaps TRBD1 (5 bases). Trimming cost V 4 bases and J 0 bases, with 15 bases left between them. The CDR3 loop spans 16 amino acids. In germline, CDR1 is LGHDT, CDR2 YNNKEL (reference sequence). This CDR3 is CASSPQGALSNYGYTF. CDR3 coding DNA: TGTGCCAGCAGCCCCCAGGGCGCCCTTTCTAACTATGGCTACACCTTC.

In this sample, this clone turned up once. This chain joins TRBV7-3 and TRBJ2-2, with a weak D call TRBD2 (6 bases). CDR1 and CDR2 (germline): SGHTA, FQGTGA. This CDR3 spans 12 amino acids. Trimming removed 4 bases at V and 7 bases at J, with 7 bases between. DNA for the CDR3: TGTGCCAGCAGCTCGGGACTCGGGGAGCTGTTTTTT. Protein: CASSSGLGELFF.

This chain uses TRBV9 with TRBJ2-7; possible D gene TRBD2, 7 bases. The CDR3 totals 14 residues. Per germline, CDR1 SGDLS and CDR2 YYNGEE. Trimming cost V 0 bases and J 5 bases, with 12 bases left between them. The CDR3 sequence is CASSVGSGGHEQYF. Here the CDR3 DNA reads TGTGCCAGCAGCGTAGGTTCCGGGGGGCACGAGCAGTACTTC.

The gene calls are TRBV7-3 and TRBJ2-1; 8 bases match TRBD1. Germline CDR1 SGHTA, CDR2 FQGTGA. The trim removed 5 bases at V and 4 bases at J, leaving 4 bases unmatched. This CDR3 contains 14 residues. This chain's CDR3 is CASSLQGVYNEQFF. The CDR3 DNA follows: TGTGCCAGCAGCCTACAGGGGGTATACAATGAGCAGTTCTTC.

This chain connects TRBV15 to TRBJ1-2; 8 nucleotides align to TRBD1. After removal of 3 bases from V and 6 bases from J, the junction contained 6 bases not matched to a gene. This CDR3 spans 14 amino acids. Germline V gene data show CDR1 as LNHNV and CDR2 as YYDKDF (reference sequence). Written as DNA, the CDR3 is TGTGCCACCAGCAGGGACAGGGAGCGGGATGGCTACACCTTC. Its translation: CATSRDRERDGYTF.

This clone came up once. The chain links TRBV5-4 to TRBJ1-1; D gene uncertain. The germline V gene has CDR1 SGHNT and CDR2 YYREEE (reference sequence). V lost 3 bases and J lost 1, with 13 bases in between. The CDR3 contains 15 residues. CDR3 residues: CASSSTYQANTEAFF. The CDR3, as DNA: TGTGCCAGCAGCTCAACCTACCAGGCGAACACTGAAGCTTTCTTT.

The chain links TRBV9 to TRBJ1-3, with D possibly matching TRBD1 (5 bases). There are 13 residues in the CDR3. Germline CDR1 reads SGDLS; CDR2 reads YYNGEE. V gave up 3 bases and J gave up 6 bases, with 10 bases separating them. The CDR3 sequence: CASSAGTENTIYF. The CDR3 DNA is TGTGCCAGCAGCGCGGGGACTGAAAACACCATATATTTT.

The chain has TRBV6-2 or TRBV6-3 and TRBJ1-6; a possible D gene is TRBD1 (5 bases). Germline V CDR1 and CDR2: MNHEY, SVGEGT. The V and J ends lost 2 bases and 7 bases respectively, with 18 bases between them. This CDR3 has 17 residues. The CDR3 loop is CASSYRAGGSDNSPLHF. The CDR3 region has the DNA TGTGCCAGCAGTTACCGCGCCGGGGGAAGCGACAATTCACCCCTCCACTTT.

V and J are TRBV6-2 or TRBV6-3 and TRBJ1-1; D perhaps matches TRBD1 (5 bases). Germline lookup yields CDR1 MNHEY and CDR2 SVGEGT. The CDR3 loop spans 17 amino acids. Trimming cost V 2 bases and J 4 bases, with 20 bases left between them. The CDR3: CASSYTPSVRGGTEAFF. CDR3 in DNA: TGTGCCAGCAGTTACACCCCCAGCGTTAGGGGTGGCACTGAAGCTTTCTTT.

The rearrangement joins TRBV9 to TRBJ1-2; 8 bases map to TRBD1. The CDR3 extends over 13 amino acids. Germline V lookup: CDR1 SGDLS, CDR2 YYNGEE. V dropped 4 bases and J dropped 4; count of bases not matched to a gene: 3. The DNA for the CDR3 is TGTGCCAGCAGCATCGGGACAGGCTATGGCTACACCTTC. Residues: CASSIGTGYGYTF.

This clone came up once. This chain uses TRBV3-1 (or the pseudogene TRBV3-2) with TRBJ2-7; TRBD2 is a possible D gene (5 bases). CDR3 length equals 14 residues. V shed 3 bases and J shed 6 bases, with 15 bases lying between them. CDR1 LGHDT and CDR2 YNNKEL come from the germline V gene (reference sequence). CDR3 sequence reads: CASSQATGNVEQYF. CDR3 coding DNA: TGTGCCAGCAGCCAGGCAACGGGAAACGTCGAGCAGTACTTC.

The gene calls are TRBV9 and TRBJ1-2, with 10 bases fitting TRBD1. CDR1 is SGDLS, CDR2 YYNGEE, per germline. CDR3 size: 16 residues. V trimming: 3 bases; J trimming: 7 bases; junction bases outside the gene matches: 12. The CDR3 sequence: CASSARLGQGGGGYTF. The CDR3 DNA is TGTGCCAGCAGCGCCAGACTTGGACAGGGGGGAGGTGGCTACACCTTC.

The rearrangement links TRBV28 to TRBJ2-5; weak D call: TRBD1 (5 bases). The V gene's germline CDR1 is MDHEN and CDR2 SYDVKM. The CDR3 sequence is 13 residues long. V gave up 3 bases and J gave up 1 base, with 6 bases separating them. For the CDR3, the DNA is TGTGCCAGCAGTTTCACAGGCCAAGAGACCCAGTACTTC. Its protein is CASSFTGQETQYF.